Listed below are T cell receptor beta chains from one sample, sequenced in a study of human T cells and chemical hapten exposure. TCRdb processed the RACE reads anew with MiXCR; each CDR3 protein has one entry. The sample shows more than 100,000 distinct CDR3 sequences, roughly 15% of them seen only once. Here the sequenced sample was whole blood, taken in connection with sensitization to the hapten diphenylcyclopropenone (DPC). The receptors derive from a man aged 18 to 30 with alopecia areata. Some clones in this sample may be carry-over from other donors' samples. The CDR3 runs from the conserved cysteine through the conserved F or W.

cdr3_aa	v_call
CASSSPTGSYNEQFF	TRBV11-2
CRGLGLSTRSEAFF	TRBV20-1
CASSFKGRVMANTEAFF	TRBV5-4
CSAASRTDTQYF	TRBV20-1
CASSALKKKMYAEQYF	TRBV11-2
CASSLRDSTGELFF	TRBV28
CASSVSANTEAFF	TRBV6-4
CSVGTYDEQYF	TRBV29-1
CASSQFGKLFF	TRBV4-1
CASSLGGSVPNQPQHF	TRBV7-9
CASRRGAGNYGYTF	TRBV6-5
CASSLPGRVEKLFF	TRBV7-8
CASSALRGSGNTIYF	TRBV11-2
CASSYSAFRGTEAFF	TRBV6-5
CASSQGRGPRYGYTF	TRBV4-3
CASSERASWATDKLYEQYF	TRBV6-1